The next 12 T cell receptor beta chains were all read from a single sample in a study of T cell repertoires in cytomegalovirus infection. TCRdb itself ran the reads through MiXCR, one entry per CDR3 protein. The data show about 250,000 distinct CDR3 sequences, 6.5% seen once. The specimen was PBMCs. The receptors shown here come from a human donor in good health (CMV status not recorded). Some clones in this sample may be carry-over from other donors' samples.

This clonotype was seen a handful of times. V gene TRBV7-9 combines with J gene TRBJ2-1; D is uncertain. Germline lookup yields CDR1 SEHNR and CDR2 FQNEAQ (reference sequence). The CDR3 contains 16 residues. The V end lost 4 bases, the J end lost 0 bases, and 13 bases lay between the germline ends. The CDR3 sequence is CASSSRTLSSYNEQFF. As DNA, the CDR3 is TGTGCCAGCAGCTCCAGGACCTTGAGCTCCTACAATGAGCAGTTCTTC.

This clonotype has at least ten counts. The chain recombines TRBV7-9 with TRBJ2-5, with TRBD2 identical over 7 bases. V gave up 5 bases and J gave up 5 bases; unmatched junction bases: 17. CDR1 is SEHNR, CDR2 FQNEAQ, per germline (reference sequence). The CDR3 covers 17 residues. The chain's CDR3 is CASSLREGWTPLETQYF. The CDR3 nucleotides read TGTGCCAGCAGCCTTAGGGAGGGGTGGACACCCCTTGAGACCCAGTACTTC.

This clonotype has only a few counts. The chain is built from TRBV14 and TRBJ2-2, with D uncertain. V was cut by 0 bases and J by 3 bases, with 17 bases left in between. Germline V CDR1 and CDR2: SGHDN, FVKESK. The CDR3 covers 18 residues. CDR3 amino acids: CASSQDLSPNGDTGELFF. CDR3 nucleotide sequence: TGTGCCAGCAGCCAAGATCTATCCCCCAACGGTGACACCGGGGAGCTGTTTTTT.

This clonotype was counted many times. V gene TRBV12-3 or TRBV12-4 combines with J gene TRBJ2-2; 8 nucleotides align to TRBD1. The CDR3 is made up of 14 amino acids. After removal of 6 bases from V and 4 bases from J, the junction contained 4 bases not matched to a gene. CDR3 loop: CASRWTGPTGELFF. The DNA for the CDR3 is TGTGCCAGCAGGTGGACAGGGCCCACCGGGGAGCTGTTTTTT.

This clonotype was counted ten times or more. V gene TRBV7-2 combines with J gene TRBJ1-1; weak D call: TRBD1 (6 bases). Trimming took off 4 bases at V and 4 bases at J, with 16 bases between the two ends. The germline V gene has CDR1 SGHTA and CDR2 FQGNSA. The CDR3 length is 15 residues. Here the CDR3 reads CASSSWGGSATEAFF. CDR3 nucleotides: TGTGCCAGCAGCTCATGGGGGGGCAGTGCCACTGAAGCTTTCTTT.

This clonotype was counted a few times. This rearrangement joins TRBV28 to TRBJ1-2; D is perhaps TRBD1 (5 bases). This CDR3 has 14 residues. V lost 6 bases, J lost 7 bases, and 18 bases lay in between. Germline V gives CDR1 MDHEN, CDR2 SYDVKM. CDR3 nucleotide sequence: TGTGCCAGCAGATCCCCCCCCGGGGCGGGTGGCTACACCTTC. Protein sequence: CASRSPPGAGGYTF.

As concerns this clonotype: A much larger clone lies a single base off, so this may be a read error. The CDR3 does not end in the conserved phenylalanine or tryptophan, so this is likely a read error. V is TRBV6-4 and J is TRBJ2-3, with TRBD1 as a possible D gene (6 bases). Trimming pared 6 bases from V and 0 bases from J, leaving 10 bases between. The length of the CDR3 is 14 residues. Germline CDR1 is MRHNA and CDR2 is SNTAGT. DNA for the CDR3: TGTGCCAGCAGCGAACAGGGTAGCACAGATACGCAGTATTCT. Its translation is CASSEQGSTDTQYS.

This clonotype was seen repeatedly, ten times or more. The chain couples TRBV11-3 to TRBJ2-7, with D unresolved. Germline CDR1 is SGHNT and CDR2 is YENEEA. The CDR3 consists of 13 residues. The V end was cut by 3 bases, the J end by 12 bases, with 18 bases between. CDR3 amino acids: CASSFEAGSRLYF. CDR3 nucleotides: TGTGCCAGCAGCTTTGAGGCAGGAAGTAGGCTGTACTTC.

This clonotype came up many times. V is TRBV27 and J is TRBJ1-1; maybe TRBD1 (6 bases). This CDR3 has 12 residues. Trimming took off 5 bases at V and 11 bases at J, with 15 bases between the two ends. Germline V gene lookup returns CDR1 MNHEY and CDR2 SMNVEV (reference sequence). The CDR3 nucleotides read TGTGCCAGCAGTCCCAGGGGAAGGGACGCTTTCTTT. As protein: CASSPRGRDAFF.

A few counts support this clonotype. The V and J genes are TRBV5-1 and TRBJ1-1; 10 nucleotides match TRBD1. Losses at the gene ends were 6 bases for V and 1 base for J; bases not matched to a gene: 9. The CDR3 contains 16 residues. In germline, CDR1 is SGHRS, CDR2 YFSETQ. The CDR3 coding sequence is TGCGCCAGCAACCCGGGACAGGGGACAAAGAACACTGAAGCTTTCTTT. Its protein is CASNPGQGTKNTEAFF.

This clonotype was recorded at least ten times. This chain uses TRBV7-2 with TRBJ2-5, with TRBD1 as a possible D gene (6 bases). Germline CDR1 and CDR2: SGHTA and FQGNSA. The V end lost 3 bases, the J end lost 5 bases, and 10 bases lay between the germline ends. There are 13 residues in the CDR3. The CDR3 DNA reads as TGTGCCAGCAGCTTCAGGCAGGGGGAGACCCAGTACTTC. Translated, it gives CASSFRQGETQYF.

There are many counts of this clonotype. The chain is built from TRBV5-1 and TRBJ1-1; maybe TRBD1 (6 bases). There are 14 residues in the CDR3. Germline CDR1 and CDR2: SGHRS and YFSETQ. The ends were cut back, 5 bases at V and 0 bases at J, with 11 bases in the middle. This CDR3 is CASRQGRLNTEAFF. CDR3 in DNA: TGCGCCAGCAGACAGGGACGGCTGAACACTGAAGCTTTCTTT. Combining the CDR3 with reference TRBV5-1 and TRBJ1-1 gives the whole variable domain KAGVTQTPRYLIKTRGQQVTLSCSPISGHRSVSWYQQTPGQGLQFLFEYFSETQRNKGNFPGRFSGRQFSNSRSEMNVSTLELGDSALYLCASRQGRLNTEAFFGQGTRLTVV.